Listed below are T cell receptor beta chains from one sample, sequenced in a study of OX40 agonist ivuxolimab in advanced cancers. Method: immunoSEQ multiplex PCR; TCRdb's copy keeps in-frame clones and lacks some. The sample lists 50,000 to 65,000 clones; 86% were seen once. The material was CD4+ or CD8+ T cells sorted from blood, obtained in a trial of the OX40 agonist ivuxolimab. The receptors here all came from an adult with an advanced solid tumor such as melanoma, head and neck, liver or kidney cancer. The conserved cysteine and the conserved F or W are not part of the CDR3 here. The order of the fields is V gene, D gene, CDR3 protein. D genes are given only for firm matches.

TRBV28	-	ASSTQRPEETQY
TRBV5-6	-	ASSFQGNTEAF
TRBV4-1	-	ASSLRSGISTDTQY
TRBV5-4	TRBD2	ASSFFGSLAGDWGETQY
TRBV11-2	TRBD2	ASSRGWGGTETQY
TRBV6-5	-	ASSYAGGGYGYT
TRBV19	-	ASSPLGLVDQPQH
TRBV29-1	-	SAGGANTEAF
TRBV7-9	-	ASSLGQNQETQY
TRBV5-8	TRBD1	ASSLEQGGTKLF
TRBV11-3	-	ASSLGGEWEQF
TRBV7-2	-	ASSLNNNYNEQF
TRBV30	-	AWSLGSGMNTEAF
TRBV19	-	ASSPGFGNTGELF
TRBV6-6	-	ASSARPFQDEKLF
TRBV6-5	-	ASSGGAGGTDTQY
TRBV28	-	ASSNRETEAF
TRBV5-1	-	ASSLSGANTGTQY
TRBV18	TRBD1	ASSPLGQGGNIQY
TRBV14	-	ASNAGHSGNTIY
TRBV9	TRBD1	ASSVVPDRVGNEQF
TRBV6-4	-	ASSEGNKRYEQY
TRBV6-4	-	ASRRGVNTEAF
TRBV15	-	ATSRALDHNQPQH
TRBV11-2	TRBD2	ASSKGLAGIPYEQY
TRBV5-1	TRBD2	ASSSSLAGYNEQF
TRBV18	-	ASSLQTVNTEAF
TRBV11-2	-	ASSPLRGSYEQY
TRBV6-1	-	ASSEVWSTASYGYT
TRBV7-3	-	ASSKGQGYEQY
TRBV7-2	-	ASSLVGTDTQY
TRBV7-8	TRBD1	ASSLARDSGPQH
TRBV6-6	TRBD2	ASSYGGRSSTDTQY
TRBV6-6	-	ASSFAPAALGYEQY
TRBV9	TRBD2	ASSVETSGMNTQY
TRBV10-3	-	AITGEERYGYT
TRBV5-4	-	ASSNASSYEQY
TRBV9	-	ASSADSYNGELF
TRBV5-1	-	ASSLATLADTQY
TRBV5-4	-	ASSSILRGGGETQY
TRBV5-5	-	ASSFSGYEQY
TRBV28	TRBD1	ASSSPSGQGTYEQY
TRBV9	-	ASSAMVLSGNTIY
TRBV19	TRBD1	ASSTTGGTEAF
TRBV18	TRBD1	ASSPYRTGYGYT
TRBV5-1	TRBD1	ASSSGTGGHEQY
TRBV25-1	-	ASSETFIYEQY
TRBV6-6	-	ASSYDLQGTDTQY